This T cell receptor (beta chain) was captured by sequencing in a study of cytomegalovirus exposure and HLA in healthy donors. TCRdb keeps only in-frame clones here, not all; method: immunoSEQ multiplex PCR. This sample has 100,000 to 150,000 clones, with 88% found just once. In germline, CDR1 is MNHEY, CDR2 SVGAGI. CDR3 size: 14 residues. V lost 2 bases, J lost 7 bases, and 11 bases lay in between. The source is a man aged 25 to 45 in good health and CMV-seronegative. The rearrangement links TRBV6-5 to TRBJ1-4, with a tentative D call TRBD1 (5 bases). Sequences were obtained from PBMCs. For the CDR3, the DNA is TGTGCCAGCAGTTACGGGGGGGAGATTGAAAAACTGTTTTTT. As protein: CASSYGGEIEKLFF.